The 2 T cell receptor beta chains in this list originate from one sample, sequenced in a study of shared clonotypes between healthy human individuals. The table came from immunoSEQ multiplex PCR; TCRdb's copy has only in-frame clones and leaves some out. The profile shows 450,000 to 550,000 clones, around 74% of them singletons. Sequencing was done on a sample of PBMCs. Receptors originate from a woman aged 40 to 49 in good health. Some clones in this sample may be carry-over from other donors' samples.

This chain links TRBV11-2 with TRBJ2-7, with D perhaps TRBD1 or TRBD2 (5 bases each). The CDR3 runs 13 residues. CDR1 and CDR2 (germline): SGHAT, FQNNGV. Trimming removed 1 base at V and 7 bases at J, with 11 bases between. Written as DNA, the CDR3 is TGTGCCAGCAGCTTAGTAGGGGCGGGTGAGCAGTACTTC. This sequence encodes CASSLVGAGEQYF.

This chain connects TRBV18 to TRBJ2-7; TRBD2 aligns across 12 bases. This CDR3 comprises 16 residues. The germline gives CDR1 KGHSH, CDR2 LQKENI. The V segment lost 0 bases and the J segment 6 bases; nucleotides outside the gene matches: 6. The CDR3 sequence: CASSPPSSGRAGEQYF. The CDR3 nucleotides are TGTGCCAGCTCACCACCATCTAGCGGGAGGGCCGGCGAGCAGTACTTC.